This TCR beta chain was found in a study of shared clonotypes between healthy human individuals. The wider study: Per donor, three plates held CD4 naive cells, three held CD4 memory, two held CD8 naive and one held CD8 memory.

This clone was counted a single time. The antigen is unknown. Using immunoSEQ multiplex PCR, the repertoire was profiled, and TCRdb retains in-frame clones only, with some absent. The sample has 550,000 to 700,000 clones, roughly 72% seen once; the top ten hold around 2%. Adults of Caucasian background living in Nashville, Tennessee made up all donors. General observations from the study: How much donors shared clonotypes was expected to be affected by sequencing depth. Larger estimated richness was generally recorded for naive subsets relative to memory subsets.

Germline V CDR1 and CDR2: SGHAT, FQNNGV. Trimming pared 0 bases from V and 4 bases from J, leaving 12 bases between. The CDR3 loop spans 15 amino acids. What was sequenced was memory CD4+ T cells sorted from blood. Regarding subset: CD45RA-negative fraction. The rearrangement links TRBV11-2 to TRBJ1-2; perhaps TRBD1 as D (5 bases). The TCR sequence derives from a woman in her 30s in good health. The CDR3 region is CASSLDLGDFYGYTF. In DNA, the CDR3 is TGTGCCAGCAGCTTAGATCTGGGGGACTTCTATGGCTACACCTTC.